This TCR beta chain stems from a study of CD8 T cells in ankylosing spondylitis. Overall study results and limits: The authors reported significant enrichment of disease-linked clones in matched ankylosing spondylitis synovial fluid.

Using its own MiXCR run on the 5' RACE reads, TCRdb lists one record per CDR3 protein. The sample gives roughly 150,000 distinct CDR3 sequences, around 32% of which show up once; about 5.5% is in the top ten. This clonotype was counted a few times. Its antigen is undetermined. This receptor was taken from a male donor with ankylosing spondylitis. Sequences were obtained from synovial fluid, either unsorted or a sorted T cell fraction (not recorded which).

CDR3 bases: TGTGCCAGCAGCGCCCGGATCGTCGGAAACTACGAGCAGTACTTC. It encodes CASSARIVGNYEQYF. This rearrangement joins TRBV7-2 to TRBJ2-7, with D uncertain. This CDR3 has 15 residues. With 5 bases removed from V and 3 bases from J, the gap between germline ends came to 17 bases. Per germline, CDR1 SGHTA and CDR2 FQGNSA.